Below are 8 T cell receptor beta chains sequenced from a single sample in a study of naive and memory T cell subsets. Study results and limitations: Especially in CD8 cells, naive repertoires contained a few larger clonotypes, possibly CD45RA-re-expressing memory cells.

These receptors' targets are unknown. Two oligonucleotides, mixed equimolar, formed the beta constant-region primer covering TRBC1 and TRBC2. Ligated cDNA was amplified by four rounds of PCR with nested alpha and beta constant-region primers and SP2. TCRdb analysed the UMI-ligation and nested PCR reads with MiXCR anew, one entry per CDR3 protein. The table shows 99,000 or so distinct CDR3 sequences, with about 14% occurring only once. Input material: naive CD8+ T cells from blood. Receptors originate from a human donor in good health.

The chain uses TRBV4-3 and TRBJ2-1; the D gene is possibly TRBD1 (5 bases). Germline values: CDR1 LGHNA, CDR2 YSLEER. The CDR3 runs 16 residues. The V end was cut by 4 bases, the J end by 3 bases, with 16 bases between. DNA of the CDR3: TGCGCCAGCAGCCCCCGGCCAGGGCGGAGCTACAATGAGCAGTTCTTC. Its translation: CASSPRPGRSYNEQFF.

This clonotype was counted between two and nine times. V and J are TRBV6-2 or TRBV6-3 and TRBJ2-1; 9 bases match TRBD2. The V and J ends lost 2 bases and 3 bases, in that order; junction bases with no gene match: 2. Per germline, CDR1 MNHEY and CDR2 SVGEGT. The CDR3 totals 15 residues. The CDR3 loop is CASSYPSGNYNEQFF. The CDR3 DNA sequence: TGTGCCAGCAGTTACCCTAGCGGGAACTACAATGAGCAGTTCTTC.

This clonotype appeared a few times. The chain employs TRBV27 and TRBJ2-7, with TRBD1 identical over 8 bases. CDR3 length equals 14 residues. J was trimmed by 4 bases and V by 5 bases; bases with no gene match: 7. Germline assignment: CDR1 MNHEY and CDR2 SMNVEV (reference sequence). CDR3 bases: TGTGCCAGCAGTGCGGGACAGGCCGTATACGAGCAGTACTTC. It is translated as CASSAGQAVYEQYF.

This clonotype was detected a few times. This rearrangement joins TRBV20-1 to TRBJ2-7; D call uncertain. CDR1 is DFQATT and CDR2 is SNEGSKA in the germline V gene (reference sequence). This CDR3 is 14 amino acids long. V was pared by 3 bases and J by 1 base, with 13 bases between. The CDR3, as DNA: TGCAGTGCTAGGAGCGTCAAAGGATCCTACGAGCAGTACTTC. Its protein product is CSARSVKGSYEQYF.

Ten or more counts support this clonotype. CDR3 residues: CASSSIQAGAGETQYF. Written as DNA, the CDR3 is TGTGCCAGCAGCTCGATCCAGGCGGGGGCAGGGGAGACCCAGTACTTC. The chain uses TRBV7-9 and TRBJ2-5; tentatively, D is TRBD2 (7 bases). V was pared by 4 bases and J by 5 bases, with 20 bases between. CDR3 length: 16 amino acids. The V gene's germline CDR1 is SEHNR and CDR2 FQNEAQ (reference sequence).

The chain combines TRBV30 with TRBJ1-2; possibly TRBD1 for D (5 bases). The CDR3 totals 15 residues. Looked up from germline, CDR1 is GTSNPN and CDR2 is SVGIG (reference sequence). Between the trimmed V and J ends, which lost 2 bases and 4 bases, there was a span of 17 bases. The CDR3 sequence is CAWSTWDGRSYGYTF. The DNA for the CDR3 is TGTGCCTGGAGTACGTGGGACGGCCGAAGCTATGGCTACACCTTC. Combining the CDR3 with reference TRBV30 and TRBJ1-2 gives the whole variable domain SQTIHQWPATLVQPVGSPLSLECTVEGTSNPNLYWYRQAAGRGLQLLFYSVGIGQISSEVPQNLSASRPQDRQFILSSKKLLLSDSGFYLCAWSTWDGRSYGYTFGSGTRLTVV.

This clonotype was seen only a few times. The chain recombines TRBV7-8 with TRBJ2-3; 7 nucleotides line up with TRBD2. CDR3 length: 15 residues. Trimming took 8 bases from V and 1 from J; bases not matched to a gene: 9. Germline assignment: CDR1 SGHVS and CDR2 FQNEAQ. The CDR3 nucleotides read TGTGCCAGCTTAGGAAGCGGGGAGGGCACAGATACGCAGTATTTT. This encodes CASLGSGEGTDTQYF.

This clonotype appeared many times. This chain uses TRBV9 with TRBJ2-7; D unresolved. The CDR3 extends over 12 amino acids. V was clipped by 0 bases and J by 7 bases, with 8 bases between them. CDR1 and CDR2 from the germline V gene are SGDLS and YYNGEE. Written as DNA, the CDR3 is TGTGCCAGCAGCGTAGATGCGGCAGAGCAGTACTTC. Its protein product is CASSVDAAEQYF.